This T cell receptor beta chain stems from a study of patients and donors after allogeneic stem cell transplantation. TCRdb called the RT-PCR reads again in MiXCR, with one record for every CDR3 protein. The table lists about 110,000 distinct CDR3 sequences, roughly 35% of them singletons. The CDR3 sequence is 16 residues long. V lost 3 bases, J lost 3 bases, and 6 bases stayed unmatched. Per germline, CDR1 ENHRY and CDR2 SYGVKD. The chain carries TRBV10-3 and TRBJ2-3; 10 nucleotides agree with TRBD2. This receptor was obtained from a human donor who was either an allogeneic HSCT recipient or a stem cell or donor lymphocyte infusion donor (not recorded which). It is not recorded whose cells these are; they may come from a transplant donor. Specimen: blood, either unsorted or a sorted T cell fraction (not recorded which). CDR3 in DNA: TGTGCCATCAGTGATGTTAGCGGGAGGCCTACAGATACGCAGTATTTT. This gives the protein CAISDVSGRPTDTQYF.